This T cell receptor beta chain was retrieved from a study of Ad26.COV2.S vaccination and SARS-CoV-2 variants (dated by TCRdb to 2020 to 2022). For the study in its entirety: Donors in the vaccine arm were drawn from COV1001, a multicentre, randomized, double-blind, placebo-controlled phase I-IIa trial testing Ad26.COV2.S in healthy adults. Trial participants were randomized into five groups of five: low-dose or high-dose Ad26.COV2.S given once or twice, or placebo on both occasions. Ad26.COV2.S was given intramuscularly at 5x10^10 or 1x10^11 viral particles, as a single shot or as two shots 56 days apart. The TCR-sequenced set comprised approximately 32 samples: some 20 Ad26.COV2.S vaccine recipients, 5 placebo recipients and 8 SARS-CoV-2 convalescent individuals. Investigators did not know the trial group allocation while performing experiments and assessing outcomes. TCRbeta repertoire sequencing served as the tool for gauging how specific and how broad the SARS-CoV-2-reactive T cell receptors were following Ad26.COV2.S vaccination. What the study reported, not specific to this receptor: Comparable non-spike TCR breadth was observed between vaccine and placebo recipients, consistent with only spike being contained in the vaccine. Ad26.COV2.S recipients had higher spike-specific TCR breadth than placebo recipients (P = 0.0014). After vaccination, substantial breadth of spike-specific CD8+ and CD4+ T cell responses was reported. The study was not powered for comparison of responses between vaccine doses or regimens. According to the authors, total T cell responses may have been underestimated by the TCR breadth and depth analyses.

The immunoSEQ Assay was used to sequence TCRbeta CDR3 regions. After extraction, genomic DNA underwent amplification by bias-controlled multiplex PCR, followed by high-throughput sequencing. In the source study's methods: Collapsing and filtering of sequences were performed to quantify the absolute abundance of each unique TCRbeta CDR3 region. T cell fraction was estimated by normalizing TCRbeta template counts to usable DNA, with usable DNA measured through amplification of reference genes found in all nucleated cells. Repertoire TCRs were annotated as SARS-CoV-2-specific by exact matching of V gene, CDR3 amino acid sequence and J gene to a known reactive TCR set. The reference SARS-CoV-2 TCR set was obtained from MIRA and was filtered for enrichment in COVID-19-positive ImmuneCODE repertoires, whereby public or cross-reactive TCRs were removed. Based on the MIRA antigens, annotated TCRs were further analysed at the level of specific ORF or position within ORF. Breadth was defined as annotated unique rearrangements over total unique productive rearrangements; depth was the summed frequency of those rearrangements. Two-sided Wilcoxon rank-sum tests were applied when comparing TCR breadth between groups. Drawn from immuneACCESS, this table holds only the in-frame rearrangements with V and J called that TCRdb kept. Clones are partly lost; checked studies trace under half to an unresolved V gene and leave the rest unexplained. V, J and clone size derive from that table, while D and trimming were established from the DNA sequence. The sample table holds 350,000 to 500,000 clones, of which over 75% were seen once. The ten largest clones represent roughly an eighth of the sample.

From cysteine to phenylalanine, the CDR3 is 17 amino acids long. Only the CDR3 DNA stays, 51 bases, in frame from base 1. On this clone: Its specific antigen is unknown. Per-base quality was not reported, and no clone a single base away is much larger than it.

The sample's treatment or condition, from its label and the paper: around 19 received Ad26.COV2.S at low or high dose, single or two shots; roughly 5 received placebo; per-sample allocation not given. For vaccine and placebo recipients, the sequenced repertoires came from samples collected on day 63 after the first injection. Cohort 1b enrolled 25 or so adults aged 18-55 years at a single site in Boston, USA, between 29 July and 7 August 2020. Ad26.COV2.S was a replication-incompetent adenovirus type 26 vector expressing a prefusion-stabilized SARS-CoV-2 spike protein from the original Wuhan strain.

The sequence joins TRBV1 to TRBJ2-1; the D call in the table, TRBD2, was not verified against the DNA. TRBV1 is a pseudogene segment. The sequence came from a person between 18 and 59 years old who received the Ad26.COV2.S COVID-19 vaccine or a placebo. Material: peripheral blood, obtained in a trial of Ad26.COV2.S vaccine versus placebo. CDR3 reads: CTSSQQNGRALNNEQFF. Read as DNA, the sequence is TGCACCAGCAGCCAGCAGAACGGGAGGGCCCTAAACAATGAGCAGTTCTTC.